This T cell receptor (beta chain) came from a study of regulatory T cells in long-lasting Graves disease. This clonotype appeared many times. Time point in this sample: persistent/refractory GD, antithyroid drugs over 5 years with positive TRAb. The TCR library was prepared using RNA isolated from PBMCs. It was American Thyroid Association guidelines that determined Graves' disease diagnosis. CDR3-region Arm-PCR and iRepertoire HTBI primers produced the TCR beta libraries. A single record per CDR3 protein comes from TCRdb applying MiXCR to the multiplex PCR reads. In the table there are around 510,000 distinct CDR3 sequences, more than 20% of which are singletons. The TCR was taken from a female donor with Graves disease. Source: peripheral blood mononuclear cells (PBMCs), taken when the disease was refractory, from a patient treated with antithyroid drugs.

The CDR3 DNA reads as TGTGCCATCAGTGTTTGGACAGGATATGGCTACACCTTC. Translating gives CAISVWTGYGYTF. The chain couples TRBV10-3 to TRBJ1-2; TRBD1 aligns across 7 bases. Germline loops: CDR1 ENHRY, CDR2 SYGVKD. With 4 bases clipped from V and 5 bases from J, the junction kept 4 bases outside the gene matches. The CDR3 is 13 residues long.